This T cell receptor (beta chain) stems from a study of blood T cell repertoires in COVID-19. About the study: Specimens from acute and convalescent COVID-19 originated in the United States, Italy and Spain. Nucleic acid was either cDNA or gDNA, and it came from T cells, B-cell-depleted T cells, or PBMCs.

In the original analysis: Reference gene primer amplification gave nucleated cell count estimates. Sequenced by immunoSEQ multiplex PCR; TCRdb stores in-frame clones only, minus some. That table supplies the V and J calls and clone size; D and trimming were determined from the DNA. The table lists 150,000 to 200,000 clones, roughly 80% of them singletons. Germline lookup yields CDR1 LNHDA and CDR2 SQIVND (reference sequence). The CDR3 consists of 15 residues. Trimming removed 5 bases at V and 5 bases at J, with 18 bases between. Sequenced: peripheral blood. The chain uses TRBV19 and TRBJ2-5; a possible D gene is TRBD2 (5 bases). This sequence originates from a man in his fifties or sixties with acute or convalescent COVID-19. The CDR3 nucleotides read TGTGCCAGTAGTGTGGGTTATCTCAGAGGGGAGACCCAGTACTTC. It is translated as CASSVGYLRGETQYF.